These T cell receptor beta chains were read from a single sample in a study of blood T cell repertoires in COVID-19. Here immunoSEQ multiplex PCR was the method, and the copy in TCRdb shows in-frame clones only, minus some. The sample shows 70,000 to 90,000 clones, more than 80% of them seen only once. The material sequenced was peripheral blood. The receptors originated from a human donor in a cohort sampled during active COVID-19. Both conserved end residues are part of each CDR3. A D gene is named only where the DNA matches it firmly. The listing skips clone size in some rows; elsewhere it reads once, few, many or a size class.

TRBD2,-,TRBJ2-1,TRBV5-1,TGCGCCAGCAGCTTGGAACTAGCGGGGGGGTTATACAATGAGCAGTTCTTC,CASSLELAGGLYNEQFF
-,-,TRBJ1-2,TRBV23-1,TGCGCCAGCAGCCTTAGTGGCGGCCGCTGGGATGGCTACACCTTC,CASSLSGGRWDGYTF
TRBD2,once,TRBJ2-4,TRBV7-2,TGTGCCAGCAGCTTTACTAGCGGGGCCGCCAAAAACATTCAGTACTTC,CASSFTSGAAKNIQYF
TRBD2,-,TRBJ2-1,TRBV27,TGTGCCAGCAGTCCGGGACTAGCGGCAGGTGAGCAGTTCTTC,CASSPGLAAGEQFF
-,-,TRBJ1-5,TRBV5-8,TGTGCCAGCAGCTCACAGGGTAATCAGCCCCAGCATTTT,CASSSQGNQPQHF
-,-,TRBJ1-2,TRBV5-1,TGCGCCAGCAGCTTGGGGGACACGGGGAGTGTCTATGGCTACACCTTC,CASSLGDTGSVYGYTF
-,-,TRBJ1-5,TRBV21-1,TGTGCCAGCAGCAAACAAGACAGGGTCGTTCGAACCAATCAACCCCAGCATTTT,CASSKQDRVVRTNQPQHF
TRBD2,-,TRBJ2-1,TRBV7-7,TGTGCTAGCAGCTTAGCGGGGGGGAATGAGCAGTTCTTC,CASSLAGGNEQFF
TRBD1,-,TRBJ1-6,TRBV27,TGTGCCAGCACCGCTGACAGGGGAAGGTCACCCCTCCACTTT,CASTADRGRSPLHF
-,-,TRBJ2-1,TRBV7-9,TGTGCCAGCAGCCCCAGCAGCCCTAGGGGCCCCAGGGATGAGCAGTTCTTC,CASSPSSPRGPRDEQFF
TRBD1,-,TRBJ2-2,TRBV4-3,TGCGCCAGCAGCCAAGATACAGGGGGCGCGTACGGGGAGCTGTTTTTT,CASSQDTGGAYGELFF
-,-,TRBJ2-5,TRBV7-6,TGTGCCAGCACGGGGGGACATGGACGCCAAGAGACCCAGTACTTC,CASTGGHGRQETQYF
-,-,TRBJ2-7,TRBV5-1,TGCGCCAGCAGCTTGGCAGGTGGGGGCGCGGAGCAGTACTTC,CASSLAGGGAEQYF
TRBD1,-,TRBJ2-7,TRBV5-1,TGCGCCAGCAGCTCGGGGACAGGGGTTTGGGACGAGCAGTACTTC,CASSSGTGVWDEQYF
TRBD1,-,TRBJ1-1,TRBV3-1/TRBV3-2,TGTGCCACCCAGGGGGCCACTGAAGCTTTCTTT,CATQGATEAFF
-,once,TRBJ1-5,TRBV6-1,TGTGCCAGCAGTGAAGCGCGTTCCTCGGGAGGTCAGCCCCAGCATTTT,CASSEARSSGGQPQHF
TRBD2,-,TRBJ2-5,TRBV3-1/TRBV3-2,TGTGCCAGCAGCCCCCTTAGATTGGCCGGGGGGCAAGAGACCCAGTACTTC,CASSPLRLAGGQETQYF
TRBD1,-,TRBJ1-1,TRBV7-9,TGTGCCAGCAGCCCAGGGACAGTGAACACTGAAGCTTTCTTT,CASSPGTVNTEAFF
TRBD1,-,TRBJ1-1,TRBV6-5,TGTGCCAGCAGCGGAACGGGACAGTCGAACACTGAAGCTTTCTTT,CASSGTGQSNTEAFF
-,once,TRBJ1-1,TRBV7-2,TGTGCCAGCAGCTCCCGCGGGGGCCCTGAAGCTTTCTTT,CASSSRGGPEAFF
TRBD1,-,TRBJ1-4,TRBV24-1,TGTGCCACCAGCGCGGGGGACAGGGCTTTGCCTGCAACTAATGAAAAACTGTTTTTT,CATSAGDRALPATNEKLFF
-,-,TRBJ2-3,TRBV11-2,TGTGCCAGCAGCGTTACGCGGAGCACAGATACGCAGTATTTT,CASSVTRSTDTQYF
-,-,TRBJ2-3,TRBV11-3,TGTGCCAGCAGCTATCGGACTGGCACAGATACGCAGTATTTT,CASSYRTGTDTQYF
-,-,TRBJ2-5,TRBV9,TGTGCCAGCAGCGTTCAGGGTTGGGAGACCCAGTACTTC,CASSVQGWETQYF
TRBD2,-,TRBJ2-3,TRBV11-3,TGTGCCAGCAGCCCGGGACTAGCGGTTACAGATACGCAGTATTTT,CASSPGLAVTDTQYF
TRBD1,-,TRBJ2-2,TRBV6-5,TGTGCCAGCAGTTACGGGGACAGGAGCACCGGGGAGCTGTTTTTT,CASSYGDRSTGELFF
TRBD2,-,TRBJ2-1,TRBV5-1,TGCGCCAGCAGCTTTCTCAGCGGGGGGTCCTACAATGAGCAGTTCTTC,CASSFLSGGSYNEQFF
-,-,TRBJ1-2,TRBV2,TGTGCCAGCAGCGAAACCCGACGTACCCGGGAAGGCTACACCTTC,CASSETRRTREGYTF
-,-,TRBJ1-2,TRBV29-1,TGCAGCGCTCAGACGGGGTATGGCTACACCTTC,CSAQTGYGYTF
-,-,TRBJ2-7,TRBV7-2,TGTGCCAGCAGCCCTATCCTTGGTGAGCAGTACTTC,CASSPILGEQYF
TRBD2,-,TRBJ2-3,TRBV24-1,TGTGCCACCAGTGAACTTGGACTAGACTCTACAGATACGCAGTATTTT,CATSELGLDSTDTQYF
TRBD1,-,TRBJ1-1,TRBV5-4,TGTGCCAGCAGCTTGTCCGACAGGGGCCAGAACACTGAAGCTTTCTTT,CASSLSDRGQNTEAFF
-,-,TRBJ2-7,TRBV30,TGTGCCTGGAGTGTAGGGGGAAGCATCTACGAGCAGTACTTC,CAWSVGGSIYEQYF
-,-,TRBJ2-4,TRBV11-2,TGTGCCAGCAGCCCAATTCTAGCCACAAACATTCAGTACTTC,CASSPILATNIQYF
-,-,TRBJ1-1,TRBV18,TGTGCCAGCTCACCGCAGGGGCCGGGCACTGAAGCTTTCTTT,CASSPQGPGTEAFF
TRBD1,-,TRBJ1-2,TRBV5-1,TGCGCCAGCAGCCCCCGCGGACAGGGAAGCGGTGGCTACACCTTC,CASSPRGQGSGGYTF
-,-,TRBJ1-2,TRBV7-8,TGTGCCAGCAGCTTAGTGCGACCGACAGGCAAATTTCCCATTAACTATGGCTACACCTTC,CASSLVRPTGKFPINYGYTF
-,-,TRBJ2-2,TRBV16,TGTGCCAGCAGCCAATCCGGGGTGTCCGGGGAGCTGTTTTTT,CASSQSGVSGELFF
-,-,TRBJ1-1,TRBV19,TGTGCCAGTAGTATTTCAGGGGTGGAAACTGAAGCTTTCTTT,CASSISGVETEAFF
-,once,TRBJ2-3,TRBV5-1,TGCGCCAGCAAGGAGCTAGCTAGCACAGATACGCAGTATTTT,CASKELASTDTQYF
-,-,TRBJ2-7,TRBV5-4,TGTGCCAGCAGTCCCGAGGCCCAGTTCACCTACGAGCAGTACTTC,CASSPEAQFTYEQYF
-,-,TRBJ1-5,TRBV6-4,TGTGCCAGCAGTATAGTGAGACAGGTCTATCAGCCCCAGCATTTT,CASSIVRQVYQPQHF
-,-,TRBJ1-5,TRBV7-9,TGTGCCAGCAGCTTGGACCCCGGGGGAGATCAGCCCCAGCATTTT,CASSLDPGGDQPQHF
-,-,TRBJ2-5,TRBV4-3,TGCGCCAGCAGCCAAGAGTCGGGGGAGCGGGAGACCCAGTACTTC,CASSQESGERETQYF